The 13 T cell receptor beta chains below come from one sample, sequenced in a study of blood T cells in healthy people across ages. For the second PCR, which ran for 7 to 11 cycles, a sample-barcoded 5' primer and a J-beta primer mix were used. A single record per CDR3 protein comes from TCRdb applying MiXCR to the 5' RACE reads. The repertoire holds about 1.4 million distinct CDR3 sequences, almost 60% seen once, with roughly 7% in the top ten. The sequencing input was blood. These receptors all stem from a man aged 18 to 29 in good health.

The CDR3 protein is CASLPSGAGLQETQYF. In DNA, the CDR3 is TGTGCCAGCCTACCGTCAGGAGCGGGCCTCCAAGAGACCCAGTACTTC. This rearrangement joins TRBV7-2 to TRBJ2-5; D might be TRBD2 (6 bases). This CDR3 has 16 amino acids. CDR1 and CDR2 from the germline V gene are SGHTA and FQGNSA. V was pared by 8 bases and J by 1 base, with 20 bases between.

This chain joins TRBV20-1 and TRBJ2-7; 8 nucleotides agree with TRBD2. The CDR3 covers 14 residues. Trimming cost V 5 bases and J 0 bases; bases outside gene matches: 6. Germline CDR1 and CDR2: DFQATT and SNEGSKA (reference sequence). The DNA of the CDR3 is TGCAGTGCTGATCTAGCGGGCCCCTCCTACGAGCAGTACTTC. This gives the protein CSADLAGPSYEQYF.

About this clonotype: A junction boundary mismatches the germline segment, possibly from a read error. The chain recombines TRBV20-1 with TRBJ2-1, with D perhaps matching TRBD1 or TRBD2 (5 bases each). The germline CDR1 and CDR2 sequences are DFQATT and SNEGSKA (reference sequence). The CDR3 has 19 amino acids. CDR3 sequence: CSATSIEGSLVDSNNEQFF. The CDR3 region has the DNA TGCAGTGCTACCTCTATCGAGGGGTCCCTCGTTGACTCCAACAATGAGCAGTTCTTC.

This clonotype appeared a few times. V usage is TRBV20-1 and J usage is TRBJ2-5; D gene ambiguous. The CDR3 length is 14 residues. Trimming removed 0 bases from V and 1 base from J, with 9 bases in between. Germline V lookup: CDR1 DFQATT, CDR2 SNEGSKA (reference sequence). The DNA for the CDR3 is TGCAGTGCTAGAGATCTAGGGCTCCAAGAGACCCAGTACTTC. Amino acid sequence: CSARDLGLQETQYF.

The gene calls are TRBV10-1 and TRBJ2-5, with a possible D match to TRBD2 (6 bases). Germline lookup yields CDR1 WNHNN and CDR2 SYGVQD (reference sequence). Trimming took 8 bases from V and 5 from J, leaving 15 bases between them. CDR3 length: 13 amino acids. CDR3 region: CASPKLEGETQYF. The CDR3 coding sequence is TGCGCCAGCCCGAAATTGGAGGGCGAGACCCAGTACTTC.

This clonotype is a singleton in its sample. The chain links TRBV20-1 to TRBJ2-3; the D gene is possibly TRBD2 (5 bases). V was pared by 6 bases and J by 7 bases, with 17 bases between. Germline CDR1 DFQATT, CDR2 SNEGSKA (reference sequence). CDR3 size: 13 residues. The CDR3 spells CSATGIALNTQYF. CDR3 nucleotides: TGCAGTGCAACCGGGATAGCATTGAATACGCAGTATTTT.

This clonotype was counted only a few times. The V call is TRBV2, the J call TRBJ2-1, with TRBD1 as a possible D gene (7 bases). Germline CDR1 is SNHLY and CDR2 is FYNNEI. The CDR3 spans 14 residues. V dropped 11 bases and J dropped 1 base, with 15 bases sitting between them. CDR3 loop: CALGQGGSYNEQFF. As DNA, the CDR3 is TGTGCCCTCGGGCAGGGGGGATCCTACAATGAGCAGTTCTTC. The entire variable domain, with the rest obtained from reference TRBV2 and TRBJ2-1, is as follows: EPEVTQTPSHQVTQMGQEVILRCVPISNHLYFYWYRQILGQKVEFLVSFYNNEISEKSEIFDDQFSVERPDGSNFTLKIRSTKLEDSAMYFCALGQGGSYNEQFFGPGTRLTVL.

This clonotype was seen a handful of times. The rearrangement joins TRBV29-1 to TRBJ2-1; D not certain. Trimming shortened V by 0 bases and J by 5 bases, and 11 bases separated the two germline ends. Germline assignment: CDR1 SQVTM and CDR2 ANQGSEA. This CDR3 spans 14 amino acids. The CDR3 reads CSVEDPRENNEQFF. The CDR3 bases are TGCAGCGTTGAAGATCCTAGAGAGAACAATGAGCAGTTCTTC.

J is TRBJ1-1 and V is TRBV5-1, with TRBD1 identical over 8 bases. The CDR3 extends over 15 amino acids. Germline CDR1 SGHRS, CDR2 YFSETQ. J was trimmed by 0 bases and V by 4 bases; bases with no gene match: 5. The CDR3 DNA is TGCGCCAGCAGCAGGGGGGACAGGCTGAACACTGAAGCTTTCTTT. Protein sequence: CASSRGDRLNTEAFF. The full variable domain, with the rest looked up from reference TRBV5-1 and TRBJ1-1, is KAGVTQTPRYLIKTRGQQVTLSCSPISGHRSVSWYQQTPGQGLQFLFEYFSETQRNKGNFPGRFSGRQFSNSRSEMNVSTLELGDSALYLCASSRGDRLNTEAFFGQGTRLTVV.

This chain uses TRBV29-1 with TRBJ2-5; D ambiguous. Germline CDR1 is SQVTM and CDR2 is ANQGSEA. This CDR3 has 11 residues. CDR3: CNHFRCQVQYF. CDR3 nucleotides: TGCAACCACTTCCGCTGTCAAGTCCAGTACTTC.

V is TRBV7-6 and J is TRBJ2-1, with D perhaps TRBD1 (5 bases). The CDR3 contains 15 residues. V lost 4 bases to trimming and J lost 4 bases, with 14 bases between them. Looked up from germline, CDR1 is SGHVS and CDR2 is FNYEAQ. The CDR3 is CASSSRQTKYNEQFF. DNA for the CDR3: TGTGCCAGCAGCTCGCGACAGACAAAATACAATGAGCAGTTCTTC.

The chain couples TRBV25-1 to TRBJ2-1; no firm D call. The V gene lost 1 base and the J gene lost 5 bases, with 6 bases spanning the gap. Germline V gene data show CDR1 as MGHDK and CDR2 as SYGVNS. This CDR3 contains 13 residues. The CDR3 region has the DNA TGTGCCAGCAGTGAATGGTATCACAATGAGCAGTTCTTC. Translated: CASSEWYHNEQFF. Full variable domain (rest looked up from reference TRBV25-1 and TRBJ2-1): EADIYQTPRYLVIGTGKKITLECSQTMGHDKMYWYQQDPGMELHLIHYSYGVNSTEKGDLSSESTVSRIRTEHFPLTLESARPSHTSQYLCASSEWYHNEQFFGPGTRLTVL.

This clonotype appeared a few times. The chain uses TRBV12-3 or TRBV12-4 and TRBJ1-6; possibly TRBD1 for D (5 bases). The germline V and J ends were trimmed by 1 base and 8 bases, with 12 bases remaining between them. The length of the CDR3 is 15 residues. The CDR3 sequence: CASSLEGLGDSPLHF. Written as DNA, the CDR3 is TGTGCCAGCAGTTTAGAGGGGCTAGGTGATTCACCCCTCCACTTT.